The source of this TCR beta chain is a study of blood T cell repertoires in COVID-19. The data were produced by immunoSEQ multiplex PCR, yet TCRdb's version contains in-frame clones alone and is incomplete. Counted here are 200,000 or so clones, 84% occurring once; the ten biggest clones make up about 1.7%. V trimming: 0 bases; J trimming: 5 bases; junction bases outside the gene matches: 4. Germline CDR1 reads LGHNA; CDR2 reads YNFKEQ. CDR3 length: 16 amino acids. The rearrangement uses TRBV4-2 and TRBJ2-2; 9 nucleotides match TRBD1. This TCR derives from a man aged 55 to 69 who had recovered from COVID-19. Sequencing used PBMCs or T cells enriched from blood (not recorded which). CDR3 loop: CASSQDVGQGTGELFF. CDR3 DNA: TGTGCCAGCAGCCAAGATGTGGGACAGGGAACCGGGGAGCTGTTTTTT.